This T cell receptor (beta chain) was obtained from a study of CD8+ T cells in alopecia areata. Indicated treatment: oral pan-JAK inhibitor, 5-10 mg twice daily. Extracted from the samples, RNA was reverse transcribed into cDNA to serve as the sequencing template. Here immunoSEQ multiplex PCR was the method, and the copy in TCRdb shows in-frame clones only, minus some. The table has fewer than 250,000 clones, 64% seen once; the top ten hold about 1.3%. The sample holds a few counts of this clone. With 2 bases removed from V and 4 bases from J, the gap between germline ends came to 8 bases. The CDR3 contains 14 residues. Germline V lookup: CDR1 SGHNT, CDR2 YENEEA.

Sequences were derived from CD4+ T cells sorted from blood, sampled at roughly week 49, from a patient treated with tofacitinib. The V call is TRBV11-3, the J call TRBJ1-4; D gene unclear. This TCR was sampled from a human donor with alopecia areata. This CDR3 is CASSLRGINEKLFF. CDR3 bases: TGTGCCAGCAGCTTAAGAGGGATTAATGAAAAACTGTTTTTT.